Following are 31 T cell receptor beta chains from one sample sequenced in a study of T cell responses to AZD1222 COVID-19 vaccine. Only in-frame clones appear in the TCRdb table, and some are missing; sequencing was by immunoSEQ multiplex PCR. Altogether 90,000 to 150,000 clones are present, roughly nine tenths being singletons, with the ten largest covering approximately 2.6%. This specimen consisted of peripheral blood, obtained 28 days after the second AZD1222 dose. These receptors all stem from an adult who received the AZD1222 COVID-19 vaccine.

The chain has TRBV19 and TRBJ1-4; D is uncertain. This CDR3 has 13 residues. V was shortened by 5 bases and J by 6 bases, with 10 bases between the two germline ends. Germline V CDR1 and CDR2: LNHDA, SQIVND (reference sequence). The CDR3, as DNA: TGTGCCAGTAGTCCTCGGCAAGATGAAAAACTGTTTTTT. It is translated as CASSPRQDEKLFF.

CDR3: CASSYRRGLDEKLFF. The CDR3 coding sequence is TGTGCCAGCAGTTACCGCAGGGGATTAGACGAAAAACTGTTTTTT. The gene calls are TRBV6-5 and TRBJ1-4; a weak D match, TRBD1 (6 bases). Trimming took off 2 bases at V and 8 bases at J, with 15 bases between the two ends. The length of the CDR3 is 15 residues. Germline V CDR1 and CDR2: MNHEY, SVGAGI.

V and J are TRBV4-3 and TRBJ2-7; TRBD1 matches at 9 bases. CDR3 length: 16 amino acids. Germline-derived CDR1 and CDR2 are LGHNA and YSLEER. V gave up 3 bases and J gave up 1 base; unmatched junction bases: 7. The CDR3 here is CASSQYPGQGSYEQYF. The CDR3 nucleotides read TGCGCCAGCAGCCAGTATCCGGGACAGGGATCCTACGAGCAGTACTTC.

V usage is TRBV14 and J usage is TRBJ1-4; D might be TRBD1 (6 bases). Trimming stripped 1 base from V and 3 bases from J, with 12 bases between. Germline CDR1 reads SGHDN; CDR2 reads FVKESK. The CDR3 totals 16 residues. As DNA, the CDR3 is TGTGCCAGCAGCCAAGTAGAGCGACAGGCTAATGAAAAACTGTTTTTT. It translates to CASSQVERQANEKLFF.

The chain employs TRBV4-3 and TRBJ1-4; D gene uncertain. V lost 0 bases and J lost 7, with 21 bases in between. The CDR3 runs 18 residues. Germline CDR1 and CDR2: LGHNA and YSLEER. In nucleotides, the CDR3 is TGCGCCAGCAGCCAAGACCCACTTCGGGTGGCGCAAGGTGAAAAACTGTTTTTT. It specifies CASSQDPLRVAQGEKLFF.

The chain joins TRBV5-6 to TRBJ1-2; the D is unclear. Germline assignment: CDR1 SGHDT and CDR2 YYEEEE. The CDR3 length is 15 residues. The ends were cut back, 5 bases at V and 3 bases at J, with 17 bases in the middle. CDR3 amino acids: CASRPVGLRDYGYTF. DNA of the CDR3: TGTGCCAGCAGACCGGTCGGGCTTAGGGACTATGGCTACACCTTC.

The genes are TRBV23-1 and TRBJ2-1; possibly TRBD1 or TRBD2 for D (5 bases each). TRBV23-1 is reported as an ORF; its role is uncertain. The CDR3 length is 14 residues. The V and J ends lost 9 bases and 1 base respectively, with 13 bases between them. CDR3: CARSRDGSYNEQFF. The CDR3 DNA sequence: TGCGCCAGAAGCCGGGACGGGTCCTACAATGAGCAGTTCTTC.

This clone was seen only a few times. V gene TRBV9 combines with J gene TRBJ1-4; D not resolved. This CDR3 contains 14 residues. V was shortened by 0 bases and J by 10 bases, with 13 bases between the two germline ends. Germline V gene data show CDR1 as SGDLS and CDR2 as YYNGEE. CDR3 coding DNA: TGTGCCAGCAGCGTAGGGAGGTTCGGTGTAAAACTGTTTTTT. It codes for CASSVGRFGVKLFF.

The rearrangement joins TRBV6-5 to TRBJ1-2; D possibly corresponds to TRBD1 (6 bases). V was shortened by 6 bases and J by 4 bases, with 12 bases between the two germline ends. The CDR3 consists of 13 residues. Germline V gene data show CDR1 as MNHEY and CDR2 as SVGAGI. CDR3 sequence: CASSLTGFYGYTF. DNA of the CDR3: TGTGCCAGCAGCCTCACAGGGTTCTATGGCTACACCTTC.

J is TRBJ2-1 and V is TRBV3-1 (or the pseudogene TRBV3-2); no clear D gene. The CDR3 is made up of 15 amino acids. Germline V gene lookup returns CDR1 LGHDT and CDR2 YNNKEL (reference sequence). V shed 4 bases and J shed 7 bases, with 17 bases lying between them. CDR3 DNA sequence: TGTGCCAGCAGCCCGAGAGTAGAGCGCCGTAATGAGCAGTTCTTC. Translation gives CASSPRVERRNEQFF.

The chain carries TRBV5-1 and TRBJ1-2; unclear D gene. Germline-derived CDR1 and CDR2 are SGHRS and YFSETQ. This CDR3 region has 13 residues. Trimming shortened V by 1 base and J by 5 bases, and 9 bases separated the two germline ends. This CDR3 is CASSLSTEYGYTF. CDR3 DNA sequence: TGCGCCAGCAGCTTGAGTACGGAGTATGGCTACACCTTC.

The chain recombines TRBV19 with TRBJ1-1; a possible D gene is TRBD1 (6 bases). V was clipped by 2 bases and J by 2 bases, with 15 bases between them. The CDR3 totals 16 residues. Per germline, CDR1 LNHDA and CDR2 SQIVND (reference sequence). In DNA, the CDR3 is TGTGCCAGTAGTATAAGACAGGCGGAGAGAAACACTGAAGCTTTCTTT. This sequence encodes CASSIRQAERNTEAFF.

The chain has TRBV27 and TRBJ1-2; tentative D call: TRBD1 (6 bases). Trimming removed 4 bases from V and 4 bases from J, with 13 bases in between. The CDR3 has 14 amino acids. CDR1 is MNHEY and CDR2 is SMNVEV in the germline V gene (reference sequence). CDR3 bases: TGTGCCAGCAGTTCCTGGGGGGCTTTCTATGGCTACACCTTC. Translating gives CASSSWGAFYGYTF.

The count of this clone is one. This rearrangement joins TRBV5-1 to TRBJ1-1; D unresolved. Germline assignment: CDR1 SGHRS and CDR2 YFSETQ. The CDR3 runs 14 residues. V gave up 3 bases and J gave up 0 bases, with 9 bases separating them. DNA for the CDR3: TGCGCCAGCAGCTCCGACGGGCTGAACACTGAAGCTTTCTTT. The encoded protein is CASSSDGLNTEAFF.

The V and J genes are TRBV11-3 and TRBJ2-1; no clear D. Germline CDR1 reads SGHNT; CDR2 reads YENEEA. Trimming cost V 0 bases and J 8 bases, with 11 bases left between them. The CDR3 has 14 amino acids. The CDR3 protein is CASSLEPLVHEQFF. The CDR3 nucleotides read TGTGCCAGCAGCTTAGAGCCGTTGGTGCATGAGCAGTTCTTC.

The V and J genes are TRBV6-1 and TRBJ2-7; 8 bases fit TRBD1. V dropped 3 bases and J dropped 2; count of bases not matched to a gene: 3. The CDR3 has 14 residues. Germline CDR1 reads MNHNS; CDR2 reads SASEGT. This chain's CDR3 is CASSEDRVPYEQYF. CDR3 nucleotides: TGTGCCAGCAGTGAGGACAGGGTCCCCTACGAGCAGTACTTC.

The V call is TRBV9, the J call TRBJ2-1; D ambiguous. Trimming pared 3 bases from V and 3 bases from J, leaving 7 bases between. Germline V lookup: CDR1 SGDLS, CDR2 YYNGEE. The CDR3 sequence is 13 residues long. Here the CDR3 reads CASSAVGYNEQFF. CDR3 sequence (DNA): TGTGCCAGCAGCGCGGTCGGCTACAATGAGCAGTTCTTC.

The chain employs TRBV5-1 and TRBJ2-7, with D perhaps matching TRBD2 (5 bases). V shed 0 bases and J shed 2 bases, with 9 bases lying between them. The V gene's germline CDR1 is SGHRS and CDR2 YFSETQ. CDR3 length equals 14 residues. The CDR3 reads CASSLGSAPYEQYF. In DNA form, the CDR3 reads TGCGCCAGCAGCTTGGGTAGCGCACCCTACGAGCAGTACTTC.

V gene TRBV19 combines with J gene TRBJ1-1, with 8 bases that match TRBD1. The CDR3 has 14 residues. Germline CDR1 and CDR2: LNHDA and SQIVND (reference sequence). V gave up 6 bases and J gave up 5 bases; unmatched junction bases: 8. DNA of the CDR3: TGTGCCAGTAGGCTGACAGGGGTTGATACTGAAGCTTTCTTT. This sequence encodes CASRLTGVDTEAFF.

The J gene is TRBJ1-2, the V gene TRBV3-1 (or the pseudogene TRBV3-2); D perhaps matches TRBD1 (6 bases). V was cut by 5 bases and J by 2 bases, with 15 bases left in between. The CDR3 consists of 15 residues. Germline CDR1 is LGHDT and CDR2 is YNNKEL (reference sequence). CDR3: CASSSPETGNYGYTF. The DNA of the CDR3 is TGTGCCAGCAGCTCACCTGAGACAGGAAACTATGGCTACACCTTC.

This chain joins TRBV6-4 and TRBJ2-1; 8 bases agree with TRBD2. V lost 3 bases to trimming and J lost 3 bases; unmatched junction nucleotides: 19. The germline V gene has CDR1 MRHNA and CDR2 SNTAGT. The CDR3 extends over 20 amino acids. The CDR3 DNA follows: TGTGCCAGCAGTGAGGAGGGCGGACCGGGGGGGCTAGCAGGCTACAATGAGCAGTTCTTC. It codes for CASSEEGGPGGLAGYNEQFF.

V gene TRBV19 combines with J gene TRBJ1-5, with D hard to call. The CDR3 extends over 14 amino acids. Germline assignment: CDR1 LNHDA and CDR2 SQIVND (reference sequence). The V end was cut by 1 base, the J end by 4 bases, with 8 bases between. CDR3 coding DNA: TGTGCCAGTAGTATAGTTGTCAGTAATCAGCCCCAGCATTTT. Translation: CASSIVVSNQPQHF.

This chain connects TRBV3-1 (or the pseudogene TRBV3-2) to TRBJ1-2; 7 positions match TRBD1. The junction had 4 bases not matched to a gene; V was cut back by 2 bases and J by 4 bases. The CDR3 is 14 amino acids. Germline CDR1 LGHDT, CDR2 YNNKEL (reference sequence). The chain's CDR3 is CASSQNDRVYGYTF. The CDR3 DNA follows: TGTGCCAGCAGCCAAAACGACAGGGTCTATGGCTACACCTTC.

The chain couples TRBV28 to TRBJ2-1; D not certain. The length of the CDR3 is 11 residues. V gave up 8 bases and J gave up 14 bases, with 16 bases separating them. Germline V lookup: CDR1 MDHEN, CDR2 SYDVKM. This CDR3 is CASLSLYRKFF. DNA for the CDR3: TGTGCCAGCCTCAGTCTCTACCGTAAGTTCTTC.

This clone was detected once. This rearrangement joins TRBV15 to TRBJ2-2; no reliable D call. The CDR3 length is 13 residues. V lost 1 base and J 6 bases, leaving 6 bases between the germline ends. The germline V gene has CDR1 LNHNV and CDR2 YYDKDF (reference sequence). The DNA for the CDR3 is TGTGCCACCAGCAGAGTTGGGGCCGGGGAGCTGTTTTTT. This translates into CATSRVGAGELFF.

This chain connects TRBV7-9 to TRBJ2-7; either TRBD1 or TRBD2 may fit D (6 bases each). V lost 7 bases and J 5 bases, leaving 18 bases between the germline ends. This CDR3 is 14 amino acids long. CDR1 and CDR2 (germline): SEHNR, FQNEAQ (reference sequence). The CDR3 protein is CASTKRGEVHEQYF. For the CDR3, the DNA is TGTGCCAGCACCAAAAGGGGGGAGGTCCACGAGCAGTACTTC. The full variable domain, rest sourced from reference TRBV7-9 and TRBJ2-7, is DTGVSQNPRHKITKRGQNVTFRCDPISEHNRLYWYRQTLGQGPEFLTYFQNEAQLEKSRLLSDRFSAERPKGSFSTLEIQRTEQGDSAMYLCASTKRGEVHEQYFGPGTRLTVT.

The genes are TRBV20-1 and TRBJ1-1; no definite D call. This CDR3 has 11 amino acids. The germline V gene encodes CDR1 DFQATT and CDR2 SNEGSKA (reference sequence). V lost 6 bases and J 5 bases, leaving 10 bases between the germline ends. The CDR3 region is CSAPGRTEAFF. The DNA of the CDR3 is TGCAGTGCCCCGGGGAGAACTGAAGCTTTCTTT.

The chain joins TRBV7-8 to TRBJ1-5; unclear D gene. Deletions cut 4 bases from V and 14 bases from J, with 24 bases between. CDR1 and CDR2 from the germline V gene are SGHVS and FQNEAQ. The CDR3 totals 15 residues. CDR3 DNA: TGTGCCAGCAGCTCAGAGCGCATTGGAGCCCGCCGTAAGCATTTT. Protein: CASSSERIGARRKHF.

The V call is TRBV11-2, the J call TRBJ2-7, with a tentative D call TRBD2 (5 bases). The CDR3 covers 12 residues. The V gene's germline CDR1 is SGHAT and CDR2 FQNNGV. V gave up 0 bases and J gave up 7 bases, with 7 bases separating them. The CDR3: CASSLDRGEQYF. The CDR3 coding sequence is TGTGCCAGCAGCTTAGACCGGGGTGAGCAGTACTTC.

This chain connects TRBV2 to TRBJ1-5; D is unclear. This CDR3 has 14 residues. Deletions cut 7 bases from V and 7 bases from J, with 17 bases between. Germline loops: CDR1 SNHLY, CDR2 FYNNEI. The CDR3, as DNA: TGTGCCAGCACTTTAACAGATACCGGCCAGCCCCAGCATTTT. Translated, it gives CASTLTDTGQPQHF. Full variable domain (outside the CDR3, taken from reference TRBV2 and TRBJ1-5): EPEVTQTPSHQVTQMGQEVILRCVPISNHLYFYWYRQILGQKVEFLVSFYNNEISEKSEIFDDQFSVERPDGSNFTLKIRSTKLEDSAMYFCASTLTDTGQPQHFGDGTRLSIL.

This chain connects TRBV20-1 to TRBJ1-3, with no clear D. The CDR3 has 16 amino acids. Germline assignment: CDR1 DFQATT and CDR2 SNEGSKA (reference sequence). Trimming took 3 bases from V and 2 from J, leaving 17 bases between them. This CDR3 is CSASKIGSAAGNTIYF. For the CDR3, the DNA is TGCAGTGCTAGTAAAATCGGCTCGGCAGCTGGAAACACCATATATTTT.